The 7 T cell receptor beta chains below were found in one sample sequenced in a study of T cell responses to AZD1222 COVID-19 vaccine. Sequenced by immunoSEQ multiplex PCR; TCRdb stores in-frame clones only, minus some. The repertoire consists of some 99,000 clones, with 65% to 85% occurring once and the leading ten covering 11% to 15%. The specimen comprised peripheral blood, sampled 28 days after the second AZD1222 dose. The origin of the receptors is an adult who received the AZD1222 COVID-19 vaccine.

J is TRBJ1-4 and V is TRBV3-1 (or the pseudogene TRBV3-2); D uncertain. V was clipped by 1 base and J by 4 bases, with 4 bases between them. Per germline, CDR1 LGHDT and CDR2 YNNKEL (reference sequence). This CDR3 region has 13 residues. CDR3 sequence (DNA): TGTGCCAGCAGCCAAGGGTTTAATGAAAAACTGTTTTTT. Protein: CASSQGFNEKLFF.

This clone has just one count. The CDR3 loop is CATARQGADEQYF. The CDR3 DNA reads TGTGCCACGGCCCGGCAGGGGGCAGACGAGCAGTACTTC. The rearrangement links TRBV19 to TRBJ2-7, with 8 bases aligning to TRBD1. Germline CDR1 and CDR2: LNHDA and SQIVND (reference sequence). This CDR3 spans 13 amino acids. Trimming at V came to 10 bases and at J to 5 bases, leaving 10 bases not matched to a gene. Variable domain in full (rest from reference TRBV19 and TRBJ2-7): DGGITQSPKYLFRKEGQNVTLSCEQNLNHDAMYWYRQDPGQGLRLIYYSQIVNDFQKGDIAEGYSVSREKKESFPLTVTSAQKNPTAFYLCATARQGADEQYFGPGTRLTVT.

This chain uses TRBV27 with TRBJ2-7; 9 bases align to TRBD1. The CDR3 runs to 15 residues. CDR1 and CDR2 (germline): MNHEY, SMNVEV (reference sequence). V lost 6 bases, J lost 3 bases, and 9 bases stayed unmatched. CDR3 sequence reads: CASSTGTGRSYEQYF. The CDR3 coding sequence is TGTGCCAGCAGCACCGGGACAGGGAGAAGCTACGAGCAGTACTTC.

The chain couples TRBV9 to TRBJ2-2; D may correspond to TRBD1 or TRBD2 (5 bases each). The CDR3 runs 14 residues. V dropped 3 bases and J dropped 4 bases, with 10 bases sitting between them. Germline V gene data show CDR1 as SGDLS and CDR2 as YYNGEE. CDR3 nucleotides: TGTGCCAGCAGCGCAAATGGGGGCACCGGGGAGCTGTTTTTT. Protein product: CASSANGGTGELFF.

The chain uses TRBV13 and TRBJ1-3; the match to TRBD1 covers 12 bases. CDR1 PRHDT and CDR2 FYEKMQ come from the germline V gene (reference sequence). Trimming removed 5 bases from V and 7 bases from J; junction bases left unmatched: 9. CDR3 length: 16 residues. The CDR3 bases are TGTGCCAGCAGCCTCCTGTTGGGACAGGGGGCGAACACCATATATTTT. Translated: CASSLLLGQGANTIYF.

The chain couples TRBV29-1 to TRBJ1-1; unclear D gene. The CDR3 has 12 amino acids. The ends were cut back, 4 bases at V and 3 bases at J, with 9 bases in the middle. From germline, CDR1 is SQVTM and CDR2 ANQGSEA. CDR3 nucleotide sequence: TGCAGCGTTGCACGGGATTACACTGAAGCTTTCTTT. It codes for CSVARDYTEAFF.

This clone was seen only a few times. The V gene is TRBV7-9, the J gene TRBJ2-7, with D maybe TRBD2 (5 bases). The CDR3 has 14 residues. Trimming left V 3 bases short and J 0 bases short, with 9 bases between. Germline V gene lookup returns CDR1 SEHNR and CDR2 FQNEAQ (reference sequence). The CDR3 bases are TGTGCCAGCAGCTTGTCCCGGGACTCCTACGAGCAGTACTTC. It translates to CASSLSRDSYEQYF.